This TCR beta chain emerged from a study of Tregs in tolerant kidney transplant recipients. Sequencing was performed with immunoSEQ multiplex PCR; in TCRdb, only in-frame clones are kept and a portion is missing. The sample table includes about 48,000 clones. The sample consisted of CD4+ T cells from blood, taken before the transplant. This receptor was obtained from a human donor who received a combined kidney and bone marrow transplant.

The CDR3 spells CASSLVQGRDYGYTF. The sequenced part of the CDR3 DNA is TGTGCCAGCAGCTTAGTCCAGGGGAGGGACTATGGC. The rearrangement joins TRBV7-9 to TRBJ1-2; D may be TRBD1 (6 bases). The DNA ends 3 residues before the CDR3 does, and the rest of the CDR3 is filled in from the germline J gene. Looked up from germline, CDR1 is SEHNR and CDR2 is FQNEAQ (reference sequence). Trimming left V 1 base short and J 3 bases short, with 12 bases between. This CDR3 region has 15 residues.